These 8 T cell receptor beta chains were sequenced from one sample in a study of blood T cell repertoires in COVID-19. Produced via immunoSEQ multiplex PCR; TCRdb's table is partial and in-frame only. Among approximately 35,000 clones listed, 85% to 95% were seen once. Specimen: peripheral blood. The origin of the receptors is a human donor in a cohort sampled during active COVID-19.

Concerning this clone itself: The same CDR3 is also encoded by other DNA sequences in this sample. The chain has TRBV9 and TRBJ1-3, with D tentatively TRBD1 (6 bases). Trimming took off 0 bases at V and 2 bases at J, with 9 bases between the two ends. CDR1 and CDR2 from the germline V gene are SGDLS and YYNGEE. This CDR3 contains 15 residues. Here the CDR3 DNA reads TGTGCCAGCAGCGTAGCTTCAGGGGCTGGAAACACCATATATTTT. It is translated as CASSVASGAGNTIYF.

This clone was counted a single time. The V and J genes are TRBV30 and TRBJ2-7; D is undetermined. Trimming left V 1 base short and J 2 bases short, with 9 bases between. The CDR3 has 13 amino acids. Germline loops: CDR1 GTSNPN, CDR2 SVGIG (reference sequence). CDR3 loop: CAWSGSYAYEQYF. The CDR3 bases are TGTGCCTGGAGTGGTAGTTATGCCTACGAGCAGTACTTC.

This chain connects TRBV18 to TRBJ2-3, with D perhaps matching TRBD2 (6 bases). There are 16 residues in the CDR3. Germline loops: CDR1 KGHSH, CDR2 LQKENI. V lost 2 bases, J lost 0 bases, and 12 bases lay in between. In nucleotides, the CDR3 is TGTGCCAGCTCACCAGTCGGCGGGGTGAGCACAGATACGCAGTATTTT. It encodes CASSPVGGVSTDTQYF.

In its sample, this clone was seen a few times. V and J are TRBV5-1 and TRBJ1-3, with D tentatively TRBD1 (6 bases). V dropped 0 bases and J dropped 2 bases, with 9 bases sitting between them. The germline CDR1 and CDR2 sequences are SGHRS and YFSETQ. The CDR3 consists of 15 residues. CDR3 in amino acids: CASSLDQGPGNTIYF. The CDR3, as DNA: TGCGCCAGCAGCTTGGACCAGGGGCCTGGAAACACCATATATTTT.

The chain carries TRBV5-4 and TRBJ2-1; 8 positions match TRBD2. From germline, CDR1 is SGHNT and CDR2 YYREEE (reference sequence). The CDR3 runs 14 residues. Unmatched junction bases numbered 7, after V lost 2 bases and J lost 9 bases. CDR3 bases: TGTGCCAGCAGCTTCAGCGGGAGTAGCGGTGAGCAGTTCTTC. Its translation is CASSFSGSSGEQFF.

The chain has TRBV19 and TRBJ2-1; 7 nucleotides agree with TRBD2. CDR1 and CDR2 from the germline V gene are LNHDA and SQIVND (reference sequence). This CDR3 has 15 amino acids. V shed 7 bases and J 6 bases; nucleotides not matched to a gene: 12. The CDR3 region has the DNA TGTGCCAGTAACCTACGGGGCGGGAGTTCCAATGAGCAGTTCTTC. As protein: CASNLRGGSSNEQFF.

The genes are TRBV18 and TRBJ2-7, with 7 bases fitting TRBD2. The germline CDR1 and CDR2 sequences are KGHSH and LQKENI. This CDR3 is 15 amino acids long. The junction had 8 bases not matched to a gene; V was cut back by 6 bases and J by 0 bases. CDR3 nucleotide sequence: TGTGCCAGCTCTCCCCCCCCGGGAGGCTCCTACGAGCAGTACTTC. This sequence encodes CASSPPPGGSYEQYF.

The rearrangement uses TRBV2 and TRBJ1-2; TRBD1 agrees at 7 bases. V lost 10 bases, J lost 2 bases, and 13 bases stayed unmatched. The CDR3 is 15 residues long. The germline V gene has CDR1 SNHLY and CDR2 FYNNEI. In DNA form, the CDR3 reads TGTGCCACGCCTACCTGGGACAGCCTGAACTATGGCTACACCTTC. It specifies CATPTWDSLNYGYTF.